The 7 T cell receptor beta chains in this list originate from one sample, sequenced in a study of OX40 agonist ivuxolimab in advanced cancers. Some clones are missing from TCRdb's copy, which holds only in-frame ones; the method was immunoSEQ multiplex PCR. This sample has fewer than 80,000 clones, with under 95% found just once. Sequencing used CD4+ or CD8+ T cells sorted from blood, obtained in a trial of the OX40 agonist ivuxolimab. These receptors were taken from an adult with an advanced solid tumor such as melanoma, head and neck, liver or kidney cancer.

The chain recombines TRBV4-2 with TRBJ2-5, with 10 bases that match TRBD2. Judging by the DNA end, TRBJ2-7 fits better; the J call may be wrong. In germline, CDR1 is LGHNA, CDR2 YNFKEQ. The CDR3 loop spans 20 amino acids. The CDR3 coding sequence is TGTGCCAGCAGCCCCACAATCCCGCTAGCGGGAGCAGGAAGTTATTACGAGCAGTACTTC. Translating it yields CASSPTIPLAGAGSYYEQYF.

The chain uses TRBV19 and TRBJ1-2; no firm D call. Trimming shortened V by 6 bases and J by 3 bases, and 11 bases separated the two germline ends. The CDR3 extends over 13 amino acids. Germline loops: CDR1 LNHDA, CDR2 SQIVND (reference sequence). The CDR3 protein is CASSPEAYYGYTF. In nucleotides, the CDR3 is TGTGCCAGTAGCCCAGAAGCTTACTATGGCTACACCTTC.

The chain employs TRBV19 and TRBJ2-1, with 8 positions matching TRBD1. From germline, CDR1 is LNHDA and CDR2 SQIVND (reference sequence). V gave up 6 bases and J gave up 6 bases; unmatched junction bases: 25. CDR3 size: 20 residues. The CDR3 coding sequence is TGTGCCAGTAGCTCGCGCGGGTGGGTACGGACAGGGTCTTCGGGCAATGAGCAGTTCTTC. It encodes CASSSRGWVRTGSSGNEQFF.

The V and J genes are TRBV6-5 and TRBJ2-7, with 8 positions matching TRBD2. The junction had 10 bases not matched to a gene; V was cut back by 5 bases and J by 7 bases. CDR3 size: 14 residues. From germline, CDR1 is MNHEY and CDR2 SVGAGI. CDR3 protein: CASSRLAGPREQYF. The CDR3 region has the DNA TGTGCCAGCAGTCGTCTAGCGGGCCCGCGTGAGCAGTACTTC.

Comment on this clone: Additional DNA sequences in this sample encode the identical CDR3. The rearrangement uses TRBV18 and TRBJ2-5; 7 nucleotides agree with TRBD2. Germline CDR1 is KGHSH and CDR2 is LQKENI. V shed 6 bases and J 5 bases; nucleotides not matched to a gene: 0. The CDR3 loop spans 11 amino acids. As DNA, the CDR3 is TGTGCCAGCTCGGGGGGGGAGACCCAGTACTTC. Encoded protein: CASSGGETQYF.

This clone has just one count. An end of the junction does not agree with germline; a read error may underlie this. J is TRBJ2-7 and V is TRBV7-7, with TRBD1 matching 8 bases. Germline V gene lookup returns CDR1 SSHAT and CDR2 FNYEAQ (reference sequence). The CDR3 consists of 15 residues. The CDR3 protein is CASSLRTGTNHEQYF. The CDR3 region has the DNA TGTGCTAGCAGCCTACGGACAGGGACCAACCACGAGCAGTACTTC.

The chain couples TRBV28 to TRBJ1-5, with TRBD1 matching 7 bases. The germline V gene encodes CDR1 MDHEN and CDR2 SYDVKM. Unmatched junction bases numbered 8, after V lost 6 bases and J lost 3 bases. The CDR3 runs to 15 residues. CDR3 protein: CASSLGQVYNQPQHF. The CDR3 nucleotides are TGTGCCAGCAGCCTCGGACAGGTATACAATCAGCCCCAGCATTTT.